The rows below give T cell receptor beta chains drawn from one sample of a study of human T cells and chemical hapten exposure. TCRdb passed the RACE reads through MiXCR, listing each CDR3 protein once. The table has about 300,000 distinct CDR3 sequences, about 5% seen once. The source was whole blood, collected in connection with sensitization to the hapten diphenylcyclopropenone (DPC). The receptors derive from a woman aged 18 to 35 with alopecia areata. Some clones in this sample may be carry-over from other donors' samples. The CDR3 runs from the conserved cysteine through the conserved F or W.

>TRBJ1-3|TRBV10-3
CATTPGQGSGNTIYF
>TRBJ2-5|TRBV3-1
CASSQVFGEGAETQYF
>TRBJ1-1|TRBV11-2
CASRYNGDTEAFF
>TRBJ2-3|TRBV9
CASSVEGGLDTQYF
>TRBJ1-1|TRBV6-5
CASSYSEGYAEAFF
>TRBJ2-7|TRBV7-7
CASSETLGASNEQYF
>TRBJ1-3|TRBV6-2/TRBV6-3
CASSFSDGGNTIYF
>TRBJ2-3|TRBV3-1
CASSQAPDTQYF
>TRBJ1-1|TRBV7-9
CASSGSAEGTEAFF
>TRBJ2-5|TRBV12-3/TRBV12-4
CASSLGLAGEETQYF
>TRBJ2-5|TRBV6-5
CASSYSGGGGRETQYF
>TRBJ1-1|TRBV6-6
CASCVGDTEAFF
>TRBJ1-6|TRBV6-5
CASRPLDRERQILHF
>TRBJ1-2|TRBV29-1
CSAPSSEFYGYTF
>TRBJ1-1|TRBV18
CASSPPGTLLNTEAFF
>TRBJ1-2|TRBV12-3/TRBV12-4
CASSLMDRIYGYTF
>TRBJ2-7|TRBV20-1
CSARGSRGSYSYEQYF
>TRBJ2-1|TRBV6-5
CASSTPGTGGFVEQFF
>TRBJ2-3|TRBV5-1
CASSLDGQGLDTQYF
>TRBJ2-4|TRBV20-1
CSAAIGQVSLAKNIQYF
>TRBJ1-2|TRBV7-2
CASSLRTGTGGYTF
>TRBJ2-3|TRBV5-1
CASSLGAGPTDTQYF
>TRBJ2-3|TRBV6-2/TRBV6-3
CASSSGLAGLVGQYF
>TRBJ2-1|TRBV28
CASSLEVAAFLNEQFF
>TRBJ2-7|TRBV7-3
CASSVNGAYEQYF
>TRBJ2-4|TRBV11-2
CASSLFLWGETAKNIQYF